One sample yielded the 10 T cell receptor beta chains listed below, sequenced in a study of technical replicates of blood from several donors (dated by TCRdb to the late 2010s). Library preparation employed the immunoSEQ multiplex PCR assay. Here the immuneACCESS table is served through TCRdb, limited to in-frame sequences with V and J called. Missing clones are a known gap in these copies; in checked studies unresolved V genes cover under half, and the rest lacks a known reason. The sample table lists about 68,000 clones, about 97% of them with a count of one. Approximately 0.25% of the sample is held by the ten biggest clonotypes. Sequencing was done on a sample of T cells isolated from PBMCs. The receptors derive from a human donor in good health.

The chain employs TRBV6-1 and TRBJ1-5, with D unclear. V lost 3 bases to trimming and J lost 7 bases, with 13 bases between them. The CDR3 has 14 residues. Per germline, CDR1 MNHNS and CDR2 SASEGT. The CDR3 loop reads CASSDLAGGQPQHF. In nucleotides, the CDR3 is TGTGCCAGCAGTGACCTCGCCGGAGGGCAGCCCCAGCATTTT.

The chain recombines TRBV2 with TRBJ2-1; weak D call: TRBD2 (5 bases). Trimming took off 0 bases at V and 6 bases at J, with 12 bases between the two ends. This CDR3 is built from 15 residues. Germline V CDR1 and CDR2: SNHLY, FYNNEI. CDR3 in amino acids: CASSEATQGGNEQFF. CDR3 in DNA: TGTGCCAGCAGTGAAGCGACCCAAGGAGGCAATGAGCAGTTCTTC.

V is TRBV5-4 and J is TRBJ2-1; no firm D call. The germline V gene encodes CDR1 SGHNT and CDR2 YYREEE (reference sequence). Trimming pared 5 bases from V and 8 bases from J, leaving 14 bases between. This CDR3 is built from 13 residues. The CDR3 DNA follows: TGTGCCAGCAGGGGCGCCCAACTGGATGAGCAGTTCTTC. Residues: CASRGAQLDEQFF.

The chain uses TRBV11-2 and TRBJ2-3; D ambiguous. The V and J ends lost 1 base and 5 bases respectively, with 4 bases between them. The CDR3 spans 12 residues. Per the germline V gene, CDR1 is SGHAT and CDR2 is FQNNGV. The CDR3 loop reads CASSLGRDTQYF. Here the CDR3 DNA reads TGTGCCAGCAGCTTAGGGAGAGATACGCAGTATTTT. The full variable domain, in which reference TRBV11-2 and TRBJ2-3 provide the parts outside the CDR3, is EAGVAQSPRYKIIEKRQSVAFWCNPISGHATLYWYQQILGQGPKLLIQFQNNGVVDDSQLPKDRFSAERLKGVDSTLKIQPAKLEDSAVYLCASSLGRDTQYFGPGTRLTVL.

The chain uses TRBV6-1 and TRBJ1-1, with D unclear. The CDR3 extends over 13 amino acids. V dropped 4 bases and J dropped 2 bases, with 8 bases sitting between them. The germline V gene encodes CDR1 MNHNS and CDR2 SASEGT. The chain's CDR3 is CASSVVTNTEAFF. The CDR3 coding sequence is TGTGCCAGCAGTGTGGTGACAAACACTGAAGCTTTCTTT.

V usage is TRBV5-6 and J usage is TRBJ2-7; 7 nucleotides line up with TRBD1. V shed 0 bases, J shed 4 bases, and the junction held 7 bases outside the gene matches. CDR1 and CDR2 from the germline V gene are SGHDT and YYEEEE. This CDR3 spans 15 amino acids. The CDR3 DNA sequence: TGTGCCAGCAGCTTGGATATTGGCAGGGGGTACGAGCAGTACTTC. It codes for CASSLDIGRGYEQYF.

The chain links TRBV6-1 to TRBJ2-1; TRBD2 matches 10 bases. This CDR3 region has 12 residues. Unmatched junction bases numbered 1, after V lost 2 bases and J lost 12 bases. Germline V lookup: CDR1 MNHNS, CDR2 SASEGT. This chain's CDR3 is CASSESSGRQFF. In DNA form, the CDR3 reads TGTGCCAGCAGTGAATCTAGCGGGAGGCAGTTCTTC.

As DNA, the CDR3 is TGTGCCAGCAGCCTTTTAGACGGGGAGCTGTTTTTT. Its protein product is CASSLLDGELFF. The chain recombines TRBV14 with TRBJ2-2, with D unresolved. The germline V gene encodes CDR1 SGHDN and CDR2 FVKESK. The CDR3 totals 12 residues. V lost 4 bases to trimming and J lost 7 bases, with 7 bases between them. The complete variable domain, with remaining parts taken from reference TRBV14 and TRBJ2-2, reads EAGVTQFPSHSVIEKGQTVTLRCDPISGHDNLYWYRRVMGKEIKFLLHFVKESKQDESGMPNNRFLAERTGGTYSTLKVQPAELEDSGVYFCASSLLDGELFFGEGSRLTVL.

The chain recombines TRBV10-3 with TRBJ2-7; 7 nucleotides line up with TRBD1. Germline V gene data show CDR1 as ENHRY and CDR2 as SYGVKD. CDR3 length: 14 residues. V was clipped by 2 bases and J by 3 bases; unmatched bases: 4. The DNA of the CDR3 is TGTGCCATCAGTGAGGCCGGGGACAGCTACGAGCAGTACTTC. Protein: CAISEAGDSYEQYF.

This chain links TRBV9 with TRBJ2-3; the D gene is possibly TRBD2 (5 bases). The V gene lost 0 bases and the J gene lost 2 bases, with 10 bases spanning the gap. The CDR3 consists of 15 residues. CDR1 and CDR2 from the germline V gene are SGDLS and YYNGEE. The CDR3 DNA reads TGTGCCAGCAGCGTAGACCCGGGAAACACAGATACGCAGTATTTT. Translating it yields CASSVDPGNTDTQYF.